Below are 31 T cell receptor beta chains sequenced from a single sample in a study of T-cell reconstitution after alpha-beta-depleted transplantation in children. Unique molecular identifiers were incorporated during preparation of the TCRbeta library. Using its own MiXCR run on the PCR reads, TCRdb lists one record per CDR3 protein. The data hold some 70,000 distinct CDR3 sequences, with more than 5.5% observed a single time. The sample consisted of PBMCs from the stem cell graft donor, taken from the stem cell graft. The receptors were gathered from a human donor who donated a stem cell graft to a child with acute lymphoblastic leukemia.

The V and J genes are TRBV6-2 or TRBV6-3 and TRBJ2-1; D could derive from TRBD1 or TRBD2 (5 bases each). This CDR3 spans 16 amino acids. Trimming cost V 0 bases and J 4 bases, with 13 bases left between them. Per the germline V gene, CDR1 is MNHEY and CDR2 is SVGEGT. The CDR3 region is CASSYSDGDLYNEQFF. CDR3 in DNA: TGTGCCAGCAGTTACTCGGACGGGGACCTTTACAATGAGCAGTTCTTC.

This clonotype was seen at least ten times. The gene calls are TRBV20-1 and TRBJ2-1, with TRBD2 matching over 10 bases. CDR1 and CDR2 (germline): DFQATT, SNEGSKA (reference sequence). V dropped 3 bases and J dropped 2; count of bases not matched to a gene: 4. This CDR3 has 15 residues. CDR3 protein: CSASALAGAYNEQFF. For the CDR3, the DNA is TGCAGTGCTAGCGCTCTAGCGGGAGCCTACAATGAGCAGTTCTTC.

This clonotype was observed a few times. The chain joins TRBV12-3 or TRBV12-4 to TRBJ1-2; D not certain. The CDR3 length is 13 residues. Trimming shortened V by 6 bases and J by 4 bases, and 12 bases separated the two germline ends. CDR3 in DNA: TGTGCCAGCAGCCTAGGCAGAATCTATGGCTACACCTTC. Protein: CASSLGRIYGYTF.

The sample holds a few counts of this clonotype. The CDR3 nucleotides read TGTGCCAGCAGTTCCGCCCTCAGGGGCAGGCCCTACGAGCAGTACTTC. It encodes CASSSALRGRPYEQYF. The chain has TRBV12-3 or TRBV12-4 and TRBJ2-7; a possible D gene is TRBD1 (6 bases). The V end lost 4 bases, the J end lost 2 bases, and 18 bases lay between the germline ends. The CDR3 sequence is 16 residues long.

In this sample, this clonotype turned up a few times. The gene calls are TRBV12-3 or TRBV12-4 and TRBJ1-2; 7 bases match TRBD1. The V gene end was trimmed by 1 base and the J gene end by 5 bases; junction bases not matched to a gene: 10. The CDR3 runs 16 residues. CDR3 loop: CASSLGSRTGHYGYTF. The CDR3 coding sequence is TGTGCCAGCAGTTTAGGGAGTAGGACAGGCCATTATGGCTACACCTTC.

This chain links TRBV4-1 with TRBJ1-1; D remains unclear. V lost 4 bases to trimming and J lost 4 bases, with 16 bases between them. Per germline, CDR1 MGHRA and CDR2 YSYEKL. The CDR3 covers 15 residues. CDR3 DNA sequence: TGCGCCAGCAGCCCAGCGGTAGGCAGGTCCACTGAAGCTTTCTTT. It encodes CASSPAVGRSTEAFF.

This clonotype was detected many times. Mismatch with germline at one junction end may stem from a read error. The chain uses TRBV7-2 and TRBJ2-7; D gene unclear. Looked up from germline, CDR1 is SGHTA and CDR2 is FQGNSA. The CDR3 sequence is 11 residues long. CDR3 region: CASSLGSAWAF. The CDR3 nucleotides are TGTGCCAGCAGCTTAGGGTCGGCATGGGCTTTC.

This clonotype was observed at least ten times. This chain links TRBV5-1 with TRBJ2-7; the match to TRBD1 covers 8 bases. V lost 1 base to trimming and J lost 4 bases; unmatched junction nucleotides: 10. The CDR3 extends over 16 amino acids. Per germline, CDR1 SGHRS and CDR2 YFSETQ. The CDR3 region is CASSLQSGQGSYEQYF. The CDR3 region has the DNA TGCGCCAGCAGCTTGCAGAGCGGACAGGGTTCATACGAGCAGTACTTC.

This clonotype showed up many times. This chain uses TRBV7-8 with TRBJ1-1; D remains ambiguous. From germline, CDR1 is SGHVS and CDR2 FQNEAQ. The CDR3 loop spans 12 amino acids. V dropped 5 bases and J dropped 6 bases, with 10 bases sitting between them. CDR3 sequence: CASSQLQAEAFF. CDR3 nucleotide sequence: TGTGCCAGCAGCCAGTTGCAGGCTGAAGCTTTCTTT.

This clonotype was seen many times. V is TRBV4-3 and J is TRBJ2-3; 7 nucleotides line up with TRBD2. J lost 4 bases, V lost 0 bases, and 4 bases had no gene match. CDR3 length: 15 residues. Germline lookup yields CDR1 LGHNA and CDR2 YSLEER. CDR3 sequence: CASSQEAAGADTQYF. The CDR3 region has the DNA TGCGCCAGCAGCCAAGAGGCGGCGGGGGCAGATACGCAGTATTTT.

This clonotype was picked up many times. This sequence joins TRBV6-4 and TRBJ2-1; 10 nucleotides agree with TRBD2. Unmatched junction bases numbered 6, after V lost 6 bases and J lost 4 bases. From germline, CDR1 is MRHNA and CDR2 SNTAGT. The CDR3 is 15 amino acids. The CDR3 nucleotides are TGTGCCAGCAGCGTAAGCGGGGGGGATTACAATGAGCAGTTCTTC. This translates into CASSVSGGDYNEQFF.

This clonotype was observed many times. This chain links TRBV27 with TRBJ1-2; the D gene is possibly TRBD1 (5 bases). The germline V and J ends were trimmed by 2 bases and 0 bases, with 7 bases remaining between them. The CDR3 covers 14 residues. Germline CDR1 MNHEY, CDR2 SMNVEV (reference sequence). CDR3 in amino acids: CASSLTGSNYGYTF. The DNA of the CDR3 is TGTGCCAGCAGTTTAACAGGCTCTAACTATGGCTACACCTTC.

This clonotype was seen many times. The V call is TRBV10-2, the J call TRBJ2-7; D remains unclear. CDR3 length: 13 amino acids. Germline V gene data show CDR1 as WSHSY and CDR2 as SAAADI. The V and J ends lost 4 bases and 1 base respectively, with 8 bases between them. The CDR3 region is CASSVGPSYEQYF. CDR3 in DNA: TGCGCCAGCAGTGTCGGGCCGTCCTACGAGCAGTACTTC.

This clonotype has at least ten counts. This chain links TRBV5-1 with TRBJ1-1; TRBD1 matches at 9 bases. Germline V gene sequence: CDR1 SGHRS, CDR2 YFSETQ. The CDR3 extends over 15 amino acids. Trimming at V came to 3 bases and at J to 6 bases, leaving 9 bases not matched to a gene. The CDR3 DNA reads TGCGCCAGCAGCTGGGGGACAGGGAGGGTCTCTGAAGCTTTCTTT. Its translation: CASSWGTGRVSEAFF.

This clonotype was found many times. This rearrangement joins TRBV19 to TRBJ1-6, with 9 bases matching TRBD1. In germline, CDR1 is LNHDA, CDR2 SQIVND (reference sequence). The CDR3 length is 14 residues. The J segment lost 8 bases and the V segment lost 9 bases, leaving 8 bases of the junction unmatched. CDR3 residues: CASSTGGRDSPLHF. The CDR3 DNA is TGTGCCAGCTCAACAGGGGGCCGGGATTCACCCCTCCACTTT.

This chain's CDR3 is CASSPRVQKTQYF. DNA of the CDR3: TGTGCCAGCAGCCCTCGTGTCCAGAAGACCCAGTACTTC. The chain joins TRBV11-2 to TRBJ2-5, with unresolved D. Deletions cut 5 bases from V and 6 bases from J, with 13 bases between. There are 13 residues in the CDR3. CDR1 is SGHAT and CDR2 is FQNNGV in the germline V gene. Supplemented by reference TRBV11-2 and TRBJ2-5, the full variable domain reads EAGVAQSPRYKIIEKRQSVAFWCNPISGHATLYWYQQILGQGPKLLIQFQNNGVVDDSQLPKDRFSAERLKGVDSTLKIQPAKLEDSAVYLCASSPRVQKTQYFGPGTRLLVL.

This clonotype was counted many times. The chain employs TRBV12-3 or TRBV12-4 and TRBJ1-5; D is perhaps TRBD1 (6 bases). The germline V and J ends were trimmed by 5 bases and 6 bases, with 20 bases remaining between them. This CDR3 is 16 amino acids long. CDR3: CASSLLLGGAGQPQHF. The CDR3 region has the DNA TGTGCCAGCAGTCTTCTCCTAGGGGGGGCAGGTCAGCCCCAGCATTTT.

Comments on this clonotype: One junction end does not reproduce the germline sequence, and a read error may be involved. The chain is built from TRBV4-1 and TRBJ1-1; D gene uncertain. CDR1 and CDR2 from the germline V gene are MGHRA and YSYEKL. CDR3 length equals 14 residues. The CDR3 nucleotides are TGCGCCAGCGGTCTGAGGGAAGTAGGCCCTGAACCTTTCTTT. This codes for CASGLREVGPEPFF.

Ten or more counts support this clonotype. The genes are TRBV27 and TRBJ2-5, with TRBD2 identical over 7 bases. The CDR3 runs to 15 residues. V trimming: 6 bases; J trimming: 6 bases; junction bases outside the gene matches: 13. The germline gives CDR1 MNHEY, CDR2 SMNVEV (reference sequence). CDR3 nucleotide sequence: TGTGCCAGCAGGGAAATAGGACTAGGAGTGCAGACCCAGTACTTC. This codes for CASREIGLGVQTQYF.

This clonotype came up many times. CDR3 amino acids: CASSPGEGGPYEQYF. In DNA form, the CDR3 reads TGTGCCAGCTCACCAGGGGAGGGAGGCCCCTACGAGCAGTACTTC. This chain joins TRBV18 and TRBJ2-7; 7 nucleotides agree with TRBD2. With 2 bases clipped from V and 2 bases from J, the junction kept 6 bases outside the gene matches. This CDR3 has 15 residues. The germline CDR1 and CDR2 sequences are KGHSH and LQKENI.

The CDR3 sequence is CSVGAPGGLTDTQYF. CDR3 bases: TGCAGCGTTGGGGCCCCTGGGGGGCTCACAGATACGCAGTATTTT. The gene calls are TRBV29-1 and TRBJ2-3; D tentatively reads TRBD1 or TRBD2 (6 bases each). This CDR3 is 15 amino acids long. Trimming stripped 4 bases from V and 2 bases from J, with 16 bases between. Germline V gene data show CDR1 as SQVTM and CDR2 as ANQGSEA.

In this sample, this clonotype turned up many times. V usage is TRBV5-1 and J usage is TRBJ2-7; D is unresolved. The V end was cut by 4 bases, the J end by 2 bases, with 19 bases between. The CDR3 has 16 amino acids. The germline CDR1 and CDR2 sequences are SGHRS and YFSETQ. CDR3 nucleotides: TGCGCCAGCAGCCCCATCCAGGACCCAGGCGCCTACGAGCAGTACTTC. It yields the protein CASSPIQDPGAYEQYF.

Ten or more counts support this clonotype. The CDR3 nucleotides are TGTGCCAGCAGCCAAGAATCGCAAAATTCACCCCTCCACTTT. Translating gives CASSQESQNSPLHF. The chain joins TRBV14 to TRBJ1-6; D unclear. CDR1 and CDR2 from the germline V gene are SGHDN and FVKESK. The CDR3 sequence is 14 residues long. V lost 0 bases and J lost 7, with 7 bases in between.

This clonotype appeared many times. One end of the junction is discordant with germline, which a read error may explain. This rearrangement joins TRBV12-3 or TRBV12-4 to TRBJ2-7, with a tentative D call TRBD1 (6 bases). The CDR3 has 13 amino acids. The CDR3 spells CASSLAFRGEQYF. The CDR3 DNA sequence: TGTGCCAGCAGTCTAGCATTCAGGGGCGAGCAGTACTTC.

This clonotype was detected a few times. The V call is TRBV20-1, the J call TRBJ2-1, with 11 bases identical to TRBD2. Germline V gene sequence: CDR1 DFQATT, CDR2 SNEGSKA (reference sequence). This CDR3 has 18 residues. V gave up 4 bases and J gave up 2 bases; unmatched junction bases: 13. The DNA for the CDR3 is TGCAGTGCTACCCCACCCTACACTAGCGGGGGTACCTACAATGAGCAGTTCTTC. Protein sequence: CSATPPYTSGGTYNEQFF.

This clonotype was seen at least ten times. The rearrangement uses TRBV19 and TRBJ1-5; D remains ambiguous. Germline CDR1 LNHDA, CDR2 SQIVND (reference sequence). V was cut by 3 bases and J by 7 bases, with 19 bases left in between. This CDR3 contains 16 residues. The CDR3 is CASSILDQTLKQPQHF. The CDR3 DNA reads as TGTGCCAGTAGTATTTTGGACCAAACATTGAAACAGCCCCAGCATTTT.

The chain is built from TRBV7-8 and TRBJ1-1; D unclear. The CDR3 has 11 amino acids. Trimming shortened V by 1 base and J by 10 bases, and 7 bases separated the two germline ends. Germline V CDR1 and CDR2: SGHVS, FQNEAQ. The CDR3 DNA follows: TGTGCCAGCAGCTTAGTTAAAGGAGCTTTCTTT. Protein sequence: CASSLVKGAFF.

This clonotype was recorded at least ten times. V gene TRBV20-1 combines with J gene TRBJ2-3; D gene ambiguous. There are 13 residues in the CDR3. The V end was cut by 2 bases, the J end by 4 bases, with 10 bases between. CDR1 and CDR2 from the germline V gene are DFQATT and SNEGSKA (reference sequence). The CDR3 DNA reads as TGCAGTGCTAGACTTAGTAGAGCAGATACGCAGTATTTT. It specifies CSARLSRADTQYF.

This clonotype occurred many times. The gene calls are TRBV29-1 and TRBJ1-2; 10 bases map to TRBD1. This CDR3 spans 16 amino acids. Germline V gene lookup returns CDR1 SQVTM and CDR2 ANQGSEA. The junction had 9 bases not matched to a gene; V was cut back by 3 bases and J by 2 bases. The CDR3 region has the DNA TGCAGCGTTGAGGGCGCCCCGGGACAGGGGAACTATGGCTACACCTTC. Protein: CSVEGAPGQGNYGYTF.

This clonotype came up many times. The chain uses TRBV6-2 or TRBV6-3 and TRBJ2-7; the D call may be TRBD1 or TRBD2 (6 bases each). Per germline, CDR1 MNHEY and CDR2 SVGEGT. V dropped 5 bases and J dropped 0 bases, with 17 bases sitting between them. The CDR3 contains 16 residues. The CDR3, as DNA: TGTGCCAGCAGTCCATGGGGGGCCAGCAGCTCCTACGAGCAGTACTTC. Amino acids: CASSPWGASSSYEQYF.

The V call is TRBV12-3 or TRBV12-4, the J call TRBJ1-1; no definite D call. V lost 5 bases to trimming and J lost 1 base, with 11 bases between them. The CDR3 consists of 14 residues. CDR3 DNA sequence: TGTGCCAGCAGTCTTGGAGGATGGAACACTGAAGCTTTCTTT. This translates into CASSLGGWNTEAFF.